This entry concerns a single TCR beta chain. CD4+ cells were split into CD45RA+ naive and CD45RA-negative memory subsets. V was trimmed by 2 bases and J by 0 bases, leaving 5 bases between them. Germline V gene sequence: CDR1 MNHEY, CDR2 SVGAGI. The CDR3 is made up of 13 amino acids. As handled by the study authors: Owing to the provision of junction-only sequences devoid of quality scores by immunoSEQ, filtering differed. Profiling relied on immunoSEQ multiplex PCR, and the TCRdb table lists in-frame clones only, not all of them. Clone size and the V and J calls come from that table; the DNA yielded D and trimming. The sample records roughly 1,000,000 clones, around 82% being singletons. The sample belongs to a study of shared clonotypes between healthy human individuals. As for the study in general: Per donor, CD8 memory used one plate, CD8 naive used two, CD4 memory used three and CD4 naive used three.

Sequencing input: memory CD4+ T cells from PBMCs. Stated subset: CD45RA-negative fraction. The chain employs TRBV6-5 and TRBJ2-7; D is perhaps TRBD1 or TRBD2 (5 bases each). The sequence came from a man younger than 30 in good health. Some clones in this sample may be carry-over from other donors' samples. As DNA, the CDR3 is TGTGCCAGCAGTTACGGGACCTCCTACGAGCAGTACTTC. Protein: CASSYGTSYEQYF.